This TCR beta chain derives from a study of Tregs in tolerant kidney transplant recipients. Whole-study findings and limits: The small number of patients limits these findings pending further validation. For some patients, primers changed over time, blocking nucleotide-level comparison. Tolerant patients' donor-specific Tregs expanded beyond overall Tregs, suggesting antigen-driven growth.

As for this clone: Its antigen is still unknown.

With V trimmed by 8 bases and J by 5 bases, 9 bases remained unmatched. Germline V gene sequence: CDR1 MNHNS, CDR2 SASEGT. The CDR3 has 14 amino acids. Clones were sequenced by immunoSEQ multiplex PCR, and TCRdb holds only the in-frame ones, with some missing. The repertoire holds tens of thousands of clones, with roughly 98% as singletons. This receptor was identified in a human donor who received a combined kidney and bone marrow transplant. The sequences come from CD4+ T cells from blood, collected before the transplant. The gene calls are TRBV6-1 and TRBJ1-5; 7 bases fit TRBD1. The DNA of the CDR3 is TGTGCCAGCGGCAGACAGGGAAACTATCAGCCCCAGCATTTT. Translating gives CASGRQGNYQPQHF.